These 18 T cell receptor beta chains originate from one sample sequenced in a study of control samples from healthy donors and cancer patients. Profiling relied on immunoSEQ multiplex PCR, and the TCRdb table lists in-frame clones only, not all of them. The sample carries fewer than 85,000 clones, about nine tenths recorded once. The sample taken for sequencing was blood. These TCRs come from a man aged 25-45 years in good health.

The chain carries TRBV25-1 and TRBJ2-2; D may correspond to TRBD1 or TRBD2 (5 bases each). Trimming took 7 bases from V and 0 from J, leaving 12 bases between them. The CDR3 totals 15 residues. CDR1 and CDR2 from the germline V gene are MGHDK and SYGVNS. Here the CDR3 reads CASMPRGTNTGELFF. CDR3 nucleotides: TGTGCCAGCATGCCTCGGGGCACGAACACCGGGGAGCTGTTTTTT.

The V call is TRBV6-2 or TRBV6-3, the J call TRBJ1-5, with D maybe TRBD1 (5 bases). The CDR3 extends over 13 amino acids. Germline V gene sequence: CDR1 MNHEY, CDR2 SVGEGT. V was clipped by 5 bases and J by 2 bases, with 7 bases between them. Here the CDR3 reads CASSAGGNQPQHF. In DNA form, the CDR3 reads TGTGCCAGCAGTGCGGGGGGCAATCAGCCCCAGCATTTT.

This CDR3 is CASSLRGWNTEAFF. In DNA, the CDR3 is TGTGCCAGCAGTTTAAGGGGGTGGAACACTGAAGCTTTCTTT. The rearrangement links TRBV28 to TRBJ1-1; TRBD1 might be the D (6 bases). V lost 2 bases, J lost 1 base, and 8 bases lay in between. The germline CDR1 and CDR2 sequences are MDHEN and SYDVKM. This CDR3 is built from 14 residues.

The chain couples TRBV27 to TRBJ1-3; possibly TRBD1 for D (5 bases). Per germline, CDR1 MNHEY and CDR2 SMNVEV (reference sequence). This CDR3 has 14 amino acids. V lost 6 bases and J 0 bases, leaving 9 bases between the germline ends. The CDR3 DNA is TGTGCCAGCAGCCCAGGGTACTCTGGAAACACCATATATTTT. Its translation: CASSPGYSGNTIYF.

The J gene is TRBJ1-1, the V gene TRBV18; the D is unclear. Deletions cut 10 bases from V and 0 bases from J, with 12 bases between. This CDR3 contains 13 residues. The germline V gene encodes CDR1 KGHSH and CDR2 LQKENI. In DNA, the CDR3 is TGTGCCACGGGTGGCGGAGTGAACACTGAAGCTTTCTTT. Encoded protein: CATGGGVNTEAFF.

This chain uses TRBV18 with TRBJ1-1; the D gene is possibly TRBD1 (5 bases). V was trimmed by 6 bases and J by 0 bases, leaving 14 bases between them. Germline CDR1 reads KGHSH; CDR2 reads LQKENI. The CDR3 spans 15 residues. The CDR3 DNA is TGTGCCAGCTCCTTAGGGGTTAACATGAACACTGAAGCTTTCTTT. Translated, it gives CASSLGVNMNTEAFF.

This sequence joins TRBV6-5 and TRBJ2-5, with unresolved D. The V gene's germline CDR1 is MNHEY and CDR2 SVGAGI. Trimming removed 10 bases at V and 3 bases at J, with 12 bases between. This CDR3 is built from 12 residues. The CDR3 sequence: CAIRSGKETQYF. The CDR3 bases are TGTGCCATCAGGAGTGGGAAAGAGACCCAGTACTTC.

The gene calls are TRBV3-1 (or the pseudogene TRBV3-2) and TRBJ1-3; D is perhaps TRBD1 (5 bases). The germline V gene has CDR1 LGHDT and CDR2 YNNKEL (reference sequence). This CDR3 is 17 amino acids long. Trimming stripped 6 bases from V and 1 base from J, with 19 bases between. The chain's CDR3 is CASRRGGAGLSGNTIYF. For the CDR3, the DNA is TGTGCCAGCAGACGTGGAGGGGCCGGTCTGTCTGGAAACACCATATATTTT.

The chain joins TRBV4-1 to TRBJ2-3, with TRBD2 matching over 10 bases. V trimming: 0 bases; J trimming: 7 bases; junction bases outside the gene matches: 16. CDR3 length: 19 residues. In germline, CDR1 is MGHRA, CDR2 YSYEKL. CDR3 nucleotides: TGCGCCAGCAGCCAAGATCGGAACCTACTCAGCGGGGGGGGGTATACGCAGTATTTT. Its translation: CASSQDRNLLSGGGYTQYF.

The CDR3 DNA reads TGTGCCAGCAGTTACGAAGGGAGGGGCTACACCTTC. It translates to CASSYEGRGYTF. The chain links TRBV6-6 to TRBJ1-2; D gene uncertain. Trimming removed 2 bases at V and 8 bases at J, with 9 bases between. The CDR3 runs to 12 residues. Per germline, CDR1 MNHNY and CDR2 SVGAGI (reference sequence).

The chain links TRBV18 to TRBJ1-1; perhaps TRBD1 as D (6 bases). Trimming pared 2 bases from V and 2 bases from J, leaving 12 bases between. Germline assignment: CDR1 KGHSH and CDR2 LQKENI. The CDR3 has 15 amino acids. The CDR3 nucleotides are TGTGCCAGCTCACCAAGGGGGGGCGGAAACACTGAAGCTTTCTTT. It specifies CASSPRGGGNTEAFF.

The chain has TRBV28 and TRBJ1-2; D might be TRBD1 (5 bases). The germline V and J ends were trimmed by 4 bases and 5 bases, with 14 bases remaining between them. This CDR3 is built from 14 residues. Germline-derived CDR1 and CDR2 are MDHEN and SYDVKM. This CDR3 is CASSWEGSVYGYTF. CDR3 bases: TGTGCCAGCAGTTGGGAGGGGTCGGTATATGGCTACACCTTC.

The chain uses TRBV18 and TRBJ2-3; D is uncertain. V was shortened by 5 bases and J by 1 base, with 4 bases between the two germline ends. CDR1 KGHSH and CDR2 LQKENI come from the germline V gene. This CDR3 is 12 amino acids long. CDR3 protein: CASSLRTDTQYF. The CDR3 DNA reads as TGTGCCAGCTCATTACGCACAGATACGCAGTATTTT.

The genes are TRBV19 and TRBJ2-7, with 12 positions matching TRBD1. This CDR3 is built from 13 residues. CDR1 LNHDA and CDR2 SQIVND come from the germline V gene (reference sequence). V lost 6 bases to trimming and J lost 5 bases; unmatched junction nucleotides: 2. The CDR3 protein is CASRGQGAHEQYF. In nucleotides, the CDR3 is TGTGCCAGTAGGGGACAGGGGGCACACGAGCAGTACTTC.

The chain carries TRBV6-1 and TRBJ1-5; tentative D call: TRBD1 (5 bases). V was shortened by 1 base and J by 10 bases, with 11 bases between the two germline ends. The CDR3 loop spans 13 amino acids. In germline, CDR1 is MNHNS, CDR2 SASEGT. CDR3 loop: CASSEEEGVPQHF. The CDR3 region has the DNA TGTGCCAGCAGTGAAGAAGAAGGGGTACCCCAGCATTTT.

The gene calls are TRBV12-3 or TRBV12-4 and TRBJ2-1; D not certain. Between the trimmed V and J ends, which lost 10 bases and 6 bases, there was a span of 16 bases. This CDR3 region has 13 residues. CDR3 sequence: CAISGRSVNEQFF. The CDR3 DNA reads as TGTGCCATCTCAGGAAGGTCCGTCAATGAGCAGTTCTTC.

V is TRBV28 and J is TRBJ2-7; D is undetermined. The CDR3 contains 12 residues. Germline-derived CDR1 and CDR2 are MDHEN and SYDVKM. With 5 bases removed from V and 4 bases from J, the gap between germline ends came to 9 bases. The CDR3 sequence: CASSESRYEQYF. The CDR3, as DNA: TGTGCCAGCAGTGAGAGTAGGTACGAGCAGTACTTC.

J is TRBJ2-7 and V is TRBV18, with D perhaps matching TRBD1 or TRBD2 (5 bases each). CDR3 size: 15 residues. Per the germline V gene, CDR1 is KGHSH and CDR2 is LQKENI. Trimming pared 6 bases from V and 6 bases from J, leaving 21 bases between. CDR3 bases: TGTGCCAGCTCTCCTACGGCCACAACTGGGGGCGAGCAGTACTTC. Translation gives CASSPTATTGGEQYF.